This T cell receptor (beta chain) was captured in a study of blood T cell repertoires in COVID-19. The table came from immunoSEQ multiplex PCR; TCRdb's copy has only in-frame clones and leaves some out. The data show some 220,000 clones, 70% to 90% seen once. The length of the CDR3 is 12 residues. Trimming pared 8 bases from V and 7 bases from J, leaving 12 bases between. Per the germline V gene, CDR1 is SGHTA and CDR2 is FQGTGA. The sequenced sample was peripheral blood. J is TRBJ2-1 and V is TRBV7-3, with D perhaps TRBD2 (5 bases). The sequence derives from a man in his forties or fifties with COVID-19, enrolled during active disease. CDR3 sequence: CASGETPNEQFF. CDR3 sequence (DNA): TGTGCCAGCGGGGAGACGCCGAATGAGCAGTTCTTC.